These 25 T cell receptor beta chains were sequenced from one sample in a study of cytomegalovirus exposure and HLA in healthy donors. Amplification used 60 Vbeta primers and 13 Jbeta primers. Sequencing used immunoSEQ multiplex PCR; TCRdb keeps in-frame clones, though not all of them. In the table there are around 100,000 clones, approximately 67% of which are singletons. The sequenced sample consisted of PBMCs. The receptors were sampled from a man in his late teens or twenties in good health and CMV-seropositive.

This sequence joins TRBV4-2 and TRBJ1-2; D may be TRBD1 (6 bases). Germline V lookup: CDR1 LGHNA, CDR2 YNFKEQ. This CDR3 has 15 amino acids. Trimming left V 0 bases short and J 2 bases short, with 10 bases between. The DNA of the CDR3 is TGTGCCAGCAGCCAAGACGACAGGCGGAACTATGGCTACACCTTC. This codes for CASSQDDRRNYGYTF.

CDR3 region: CASMEDRGFEKLFF. The DNA for the CDR3 is TGTGCCAGCATGGAGGACAGGGGGTTTGAAAAACTGTTTTTT. V and J are TRBV28 and TRBJ1-4; 10 bases are a match to TRBD1. The ends lost 7 bases at V and 7 bases at J; junction bases unmatched: 6. This CDR3 contains 14 residues. Germline V gives CDR1 MDHEN, CDR2 SYDVKM.

The chain has TRBV2 and TRBJ2-5; D remains ambiguous. The V and J ends lost 5 bases and 5 bases respectively, with 15 bases between them. Germline CDR1 is SNHLY and CDR2 is FYNNEI. The CDR3 sequence is 14 residues long. CDR3 DNA: TGTGCCAGCAGTCCCCGCAGCGCTTTGGAGACCCAGTACTTC. Translating it yields CASSPRSALETQYF.

This clone came up once. V gene TRBV28 combines with J gene TRBJ1-4; 11 nucleotides match TRBD1. V was clipped by 4 bases and J by 10 bases; unmatched bases: 8. This CDR3 spans 15 amino acids. Germline CDR1 MDHEN, CDR2 SYDVKM. The CDR3 loop is CASSSPGTGGAKLFF. The DNA for the CDR3 is TGTGCCAGCAGTTCTCCCGGGACAGGGGGAGCAAAACTGTTTTTT. Together with reference TRBV28 and TRBJ1-4, the CDR3 gives the full variable domain: DVKVTQSSRYLVKRTGEKVFLECVQDMDHENMFWYRQDPGLGLRLIYFSYDVKMKEKGDIPEGYSVSREKKERFSLILESASTNQTSMYLCASSSPGTGGAKLFFGSGTQLSVL.

This clone was seen only a few times. V is TRBV7-9 and J is TRBJ1-4; a possible D gene is TRBD1 (6 bases). There are 15 residues in the CDR3. The V gene's germline CDR1 is SEHNR and CDR2 FQNEAQ (reference sequence). Trimming removed 0 bases at V and 7 bases at J, with 12 bases between. The CDR3 sequence: CASSLAGGLGEKLFF. The DNA of the CDR3 is TGTGCCAGCAGCTTAGCCGGGGGGCTCGGTGAAAAACTGTTTTTT.

V is TRBV6-1 and J is TRBJ2-7; a possible D gene is TRBD1 (6 bases). CDR3 length: 14 residues. Trimming stripped 1 base from V and 3 bases from J, with 10 bases between. The germline V gene encodes CDR1 MNHNS and CDR2 SASEGT. This CDR3 is CASSEGPTGYEQYF. The CDR3 nucleotides read TGTGCCAGCAGTGAAGGTCCGACAGGCTACGAGCAGTACTTC.

The chain employs TRBV29-1 and TRBJ1-5; perhaps TRBD1 as D (5 bases). V dropped 4 bases and J dropped 4 bases, with 11 bases sitting between them. Germline CDR1 is SQVTM and CDR2 is ANQGSEA. The CDR3 loop spans 13 amino acids. CDR3 sequence: CSVVAGWNQPQHF. CDR3 DNA sequence: TGCAGCGTTGTAGCAGGGTGGAATCAGCCCCAGCATTTT.

This clone was recorded a few times. The chain employs TRBV2 and TRBJ2-7, with a tentative D call TRBD2 (6 bases). Germline CDR1 SNHLY, CDR2 FYNNEI. V lost 1 base to trimming and J lost 3 bases, with 16 bases between them. This CDR3 region has 16 residues. CDR3 bases: TGTGCCAGCAGTGAAGGCGGCGGGACTGTCTTCTACGAGCAGTACGTC. It is translated as CASSEGGGTVFYEQYV.

This clone was detected once. The rearrangement links TRBV13 to TRBJ1-2; D remains unclear. This CDR3 is built from 11 residues. V lost 0 bases and J 8 bases, leaving 4 bases between the germline ends. Germline V lookup: CDR1 PRHDT, CDR2 FYEKMQ (reference sequence). CDR3 loop: CASSLGLGYTF. CDR3 DNA sequence: TGTGCCAGCAGCTTAGGGTTAGGCTACACCTTC. Variable domain in full (rest from reference TRBV13 and TRBJ1-2): AAGVIQSPRHLIKEKRETATLKCYPIPRHDTVYWYQQGPGQDPQFLISFYEKMQSDKGSIPDRFSAQQFSDYHSELNMSSLELGDSALYFCASSLGLGYTFGSGTRLTVV.

The chain is built from TRBV7-9 and TRBJ1-6; D is ambiguous. Germline-derived CDR1 and CDR2 are SEHNR and FQNEAQ (reference sequence). This CDR3 is built from 13 residues. Deletions cut 1 base from V and 8 bases from J, with 6 bases between. The CDR3, as DNA: TGTGCCAGCAGCTTAGATCGGGATTCACCCCTCCACTTT. It encodes CASSLDRDSPLHF.

The genes are TRBV28 and TRBJ1-2; D unclear. CDR1 is MDHEN, CDR2 SYDVKM, per germline. This CDR3 has 13 amino acids. Between the trimmed V and J ends, which lost 3 bases and 1 base, there was a span of 6 bases. The CDR3 protein is CASSFLVNYGYTF. In DNA, the CDR3 is TGTGCCAGCAGTTTTCTAGTTAACTATGGCTACACCTTC.

This clone was counted between two and nine times. The chain is built from TRBV18 and TRBJ1-1, with a weak D call TRBD1 (5 bases). Germline assignment: CDR1 KGHSH and CDR2 LQKENI. The CDR3 sequence is 15 residues long. With 3 bases removed from V and 1 base from J, the gap between germline ends came to 12 bases. The DNA of the CDR3 is TGTGCCAGCTCACCGAGACAGCTGGGGAACACTGAAGCTTTCTTT. Translation gives CASSPRQLGNTEAFF.

The chain has TRBV4-1 and TRBJ2-3, with 10 bases fitting TRBD2. V trimming: 2 bases; J trimming: 4 bases; junction bases outside the gene matches: 6. Germline CDR1 and CDR2: MGHRA and YSYEKL. This CDR3 comprises 16 residues. CDR3 region: CASSQSIGLAADTQYF. For the CDR3, the DNA is TGCGCCAGCAGCCAAAGTATAGGACTAGCGGCAGATACGCAGTATTTT.

The V call is TRBV7-6, the J call TRBJ1-5, with D possibly TRBD1 on 5 matching bases. The ends were cut back, 7 bases at V and 2 bases at J, with 15 bases in the middle. This CDR3 has 15 residues. Germline values: CDR1 SGHVS, CDR2 FNYEAQ. CDR3 residues: CASTEGPGGNQPQHF. CDR3 nucleotide sequence: TGTGCCAGCACCGAGGGCCCGGGGGGCAATCAGCCCCAGCATTTT. Based on the CDR3 plus reference TRBV7-6 and TRBJ1-5, the full variable domain is GAGVSQSPRYKVTKRGQDVALRCDPISGHVSLYWYRQALGQGPEFLTYFNYEAQQDKSGLPNDRFSAERPEGSISTLTIQRTEQRDSAMYRCASTEGPGGNQPQHFGDGTRLSIL.

This clone was seen a few times. The chain carries TRBV21-1 and TRBJ1-2. TRBV21-1 is shown as a pseudogene. The CDR3 runs 14 residues. CDR3 sequence: CASSPGGSEGGYTF. CDR3 nucleotide sequence: TGTGCCAGCAGTCCAGGCGGGTCGGAGGGAGGCTACACCTTC.

This clone was detected once. The J gene is TRBJ2-1, the V gene TRBV29-1; D gene unclear. Germline V gives CDR1 SQVTM, CDR2 ANQGSEA. V lost 6 bases to trimming and J lost 5 bases, with 14 bases between them. This CDR3 comprises 13 residues. The CDR3 DNA sequence: TGCAGCGTCGAAAGAACCCGGGACAATGAGCAGTTCTTC. It yields the protein CSVERTRDNEQFF.

The rearrangement joins TRBV5-4 to TRBJ1-1, with TRBD1 as a possible D gene (6 bases). From germline, CDR1 is SGHNT and CDR2 YYREEE (reference sequence). V was trimmed by 4 bases and J by 1 base, leaving 11 bases between them. The CDR3 consists of 14 residues. CDR3 sequence: CASSTGFSNTEAFF. The CDR3 nucleotides read TGTGCCAGCAGCACAGGGTTTTCGAACACTGAAGCTTTCTTT.

The chain links TRBV27 to TRBJ1-4, with D hard to call. This CDR3 is 12 amino acids long. V was cut by 5 bases and J by 4 bases, with 5 bases left in between. Germline assignment: CDR1 MNHEY and CDR2 SMNVEV (reference sequence). The CDR3 reads CASSPSNEKLFF. CDR3 coding DNA: TGTGCCAGCAGTCCGAGTAATGAAAAACTGTTTTTT.

This clone occurred a few times. The chain uses TRBV2 and TRBJ2-4; D is possibly TRBD2 (6 bases). Germline values: CDR1 SNHLY, CDR2 FYNNEI. This CDR3 has 15 residues. V was trimmed by 8 bases and J by 11 bases, leaving 25 bases between them. CDR3: CASAPEGGPTGVQYF. The DNA for the CDR3 is TGTGCCAGCGCTCCCGAGGGCGGACCCACGGGGGTTCAGTACTTC. The full variable domain, rest sourced from reference TRBV2 and TRBJ2-4, is EPEVTQTPSHQVTQMGQEVILRCVPISNHLYFYWYRQILGQKVEFLVSFYNNEISEKSEIFDDQFSVERPDGSNFTLKIRSTKLEDSAMYFCASAPEGGPTGVQYFGAGTRLSVL.

This chain connects TRBV2 to TRBJ2-1; 7 positions match TRBD1. The CDR3 runs to 14 residues. Trimming cost V 4 bases and J 5 bases; bases outside gene matches: 5. Germline assignment: CDR1 SNHLY and CDR2 FYNNEI. CDR3 protein: CASSASGTDNEQFF. Written as DNA, the CDR3 is TGTGCCAGCAGTGCCTCTGGGACAGACAATGAGCAGTTCTTC.

The chain links TRBV10-3 to TRBJ2-2; TRBD2 matches at 9 bases. Germline V gives CDR1 ENHRY, CDR2 SYGVKD. The CDR3 loop spans 14 amino acids. J lost 3 bases, V lost 8 bases, and 4 bases had no gene match. The CDR3 sequence: CAIGSGGDTGELFF. DNA of the CDR3: TGTGCCATCGGTAGCGGGGGAGACACCGGGGAGCTGTTTTTT.

The chain combines TRBV2 with TRBJ1-4; no clear D gene. The CDR3 contains 14 residues. With 7 bases removed from V and 0 bases from J, the gap between germline ends came to 9 bases. Germline V gene data show CDR1 as SNHLY and CDR2 as FYNNEI. The CDR3 spells CASNPTATNEKLFF. The CDR3, as DNA: TGTGCCAGCAACCCGACTGCAACTAATGAAAAACTGTTTTTT.

The V gene is TRBV30, the J gene TRBJ2-7; D is perhaps TRBD2 (6 bases). Trimming removed 2 bases at V and 1 base at J, with 9 bases between. Germline values: CDR1 GTSNPN, CDR2 SVGIG (reference sequence). The CDR3 loop spans 13 amino acids. CDR3 DNA: TGTGCCTGGAGTATTAGCGGATCCTACGAGCAGTACTTC. It yields the protein CAWSISGSYEQYF.

The J gene is TRBJ2-2, the V gene TRBV7-6; tentative D call: TRBD1 (5 bases). The CDR3 totals 18 residues. The V gene lost 4 bases and the J gene lost 2 bases, with 20 bases spanning the gap. Germline-derived CDR1 and CDR2 are SGHVS and FNYEAQ. The CDR3 here is CASSSRTNTPLNTGELFF. As DNA, the CDR3 is TGTGCCAGCAGCTCCAGGACAAACACCCCACTAAACACCGGGGAGCTGTTTTTT.

The V call is TRBV5-6, the J call TRBJ1-2; TRBD1 might be the D (6 bases). This CDR3 has 13 amino acids. Germline CDR1 and CDR2: SGHDT and YYEEEE. Trimming took off 4 bases at V and 2 bases at J, with 9 bases between the two ends. DNA for the CDR3: TGTGCCAGCAGCGTCGGACAGAACTATGGCTACACCTTC. Protein product: CASSVGQNYGYTF. The full variable domain, completed using reference TRBV5-6 and TRBJ1-2, is DAGVTQSPTHLIKTRGQQVTLRCSPKSGHDTVSWYQQALGQGPQFIFQYYEEEERQRGNFPDRFSGHQFPNYSSELNVNALLLGDSALYLCASSVGQNYGYTFGSGTRLTVV.